This is a list of T cell receptor beta chains from one sample in a study of PD-1 blockade in classical Hodgkin lymphoma. Method: immunoSEQ multiplex PCR; TCRdb's copy keeps in-frame clones and lacks some. This table holds 7,300 or so clones, roughly 80% found once. The input for sequencing was peripheral blood mononuclear cells (PBMCs), taken before the fourth cycle of nivolumab. The receptors stem from a human donor with classical Hodgkin lymphoma. Each CDR3 is given with its conserved first and last residue. The order of the fields is CDR3 DNA, CDR3 protein, V gene, D gene, J gene, clone size. D genes are given only for firm matches. A clone size is listed for some rows: how often the clone was seen (once, few, many), or a class if it is expanded.

DNA: TGTGCCAGCATATACTCATTTCTCCACGAGCAGTACTTC; CDR3: CASIYSFLHEQYF; V: TRBV2; D: .; J: TRBJ2-7; size: once
DNA: TGTGCCATCAGGGACAGTTTCGGGTCACCCCTCCACTTT; CDR3: CAIRDSFGSPLHF; V: TRBV10-3; D: .; J: TRBJ1-6; size: .
DNA: TGTGCCAGCAGCAAAGCAGGGGGTGACTCGCCCTACGAGCAGTACTTC; CDR3: CASSKAGGDSPYEQYF; V: TRBV21-1; D: .; J: TRBJ2-7; size: .
DNA: TGTGCCAGCAGTTACGGCCGGGTTGAGCAGTTCTTC; CDR3: CASSYGRVEQFF; V: TRBV21-1; D: .; J: TRBJ2-1; size: .
DNA: TGTGCCAGCAGCTGGGGGGGGACCCAGTACTTC; CDR3: CASSWGGTQYF; V: TRBV5-5; D: TRBD2; J: TRBJ2-5; size: .
DNA: TGTGCCAGCAGTTACTCTTCCCTCATGAACACTGAAGCTTTCTTT; CDR3: CASSYSSLMNTEAFF; V: TRBV6-5; D: .; J: TRBJ1-1; size: once
DNA: TGTGCCAGCAGCGTAGGGGGACTAGATTCACCCCTCCACTTT; CDR3: CASSVGGLDSPLHF; V: TRBV9; D: .; J: TRBJ1-6; size: .
DNA: TGCAGCGTAGGGACAGGGGCCGGGGAGCTGTTTTTT; CDR3: CSVGTGAGELFF; V: TRBV29-1; D: TRBD1; J: TRBJ2-2; size: few
DNA: TGTGCCAGCCGAGACACAGGGGGATCTGGCTACACCTTC; CDR3: CASRDTGGSGYTF; V: TRBV6-5; D: TRBD1; J: TRBJ1-2; size: .
DNA: TGTGCCAGCGGGGCGGGGGCAGGCACAGATACGCAGTATTTT; CDR3: CASGAGAGTDTQYF; V: TRBV6-7; D: .; J: TRBJ2-3; size: .
DNA: TGCGCCAGCAGCCAAGATTCCGGGGGGACCTACAATGAGCAGTTCTTC; CDR3: CASSQDSGGTYNEQFF; V: TRBV5-8; D: TRBD2; J: TRBJ2-1; size: .
DNA: TGTGCCAGCAGCAAAGGACAGGGCTACGAGCAGTACTTC; CDR3: CASSKGQGYEQYF; V: TRBV21-1; D: .; J: TRBJ2-7; size: once
DNA: TGCGCCAGCAGCTTGGTGGCGGGGATAGTCACCGGGGAGCTGTTTTTT; CDR3: CASSLVAGIVTGELFF; V: TRBV5-1; D: .; J: TRBJ2-2; size: .
DNA: TGTGCCAGCAGTTACTGGACGGCCAACACCGGGGAGCTGTTTTTT; CDR3: CASSYWTANTGELFF; V: TRBV6-8; D: .; J: TRBJ2-2; size: .
DNA: TGCGCCAGCAGCCAAGACCCAGGGGGCAATCGTGAAAAACTGTTTTTT; CDR3: CASSQDPGGNREKLFF; V: TRBV4-1; D: TRBD1; J: TRBJ1-4; size: .
DNA: TGTGCCAGCTCTACCGGGACAGCGAACACCGGGGAGCTGTTTTTT; CDR3: CASSTGTANTGELFF; V: TRBV6-4; D: TRBD1; J: TRBJ2-2; size: .
DNA: TGTGCCAGCAACGTCCGAGGGGTCTACGAGCAGTACTTC; CDR3: CASNVRGVYEQYF; V: TRBV13; D: .; J: TRBJ2-7; size: .
DNA: TGTGCCAGCAGTGAAGACAGCAAAGCTGGGGTCAATCAGCCCCAGCATTTT; CDR3: CASSEDSKAGVNQPQHF; V: TRBV2; D: .; J: TRBJ1-5; size: .
DNA: TGTGCCAGCAGTGTTCAGGGGGCGCGGAACACCGGGGAGCTGTTTTTT; CDR3: CASSVQGARNTGELFF; V: TRBV2; D: TRBD1; J: TRBJ2-2; size: .
DNA: TGTGCCAGCTCACCAGAACGGAGCACCGGGGAGCTGTTTTTT; CDR3: CASSPERSTGELFF; V: TRBV18; D: .; J: TRBJ2-2; size: few
DNA: TGTGCCAGCAGCGTAAAAGTTCAGGATACGCAGTATTTT; CDR3: CASSVKVQDTQYF; V: TRBV9; D: .; J: TRBJ2-3; size: .
DNA: TGTGCCAGCTCACTTAATCAGGGGGCTAACTATGGCTACACCTTC; CDR3: CASSLNQGANYGYTF; V: TRBV18; D: TRBD1; J: TRBJ1-2; size: .
DNA: TGTGCCAGCAGTGAGTCTCGCAGCAGGGTGGGCAATCAGCCCCAGCATTTT; CDR3: CASSESRSRVGNQPQHF; V: TRBV6-1; D: .; J: TRBJ1-5; size: .
DNA: TGTGCCAGCAAGATTAGCCCGTCCACGGCACTCACAGATACGCAGTATTTT; CDR3: CASKISPSTALTDTQYF; V: TRBV28; D: .; J: TRBJ2-3; size: few
DNA: TGTGCCAGCAGCGCCGCCCAGTTCTCCTACGAGCAGTACTTC; CDR3: CASSAAQFSYEQYF; V: TRBV9; D: .; J: TRBJ2-7; size: .
DNA: TGCAGCGTTGATCGGGGCGCCTTTGGTGGCTACACCTTC; CDR3: CSVDRGAFGGYTF; V: TRBV29-1; D: .; J: TRBJ1-2; size: .
DNA: TGTGCCAGTAGTATCAGATCTAGCACAGATACGCAGTATTTT; CDR3: CASSIRSSTDTQYF; V: TRBV19; D: .; J: TRBJ2-3; size: .